This TCR beta chain was sequenced in a study of cytomegalovirus exposure and HLA in healthy donors. Whole-study results and caveats: The availability of immune exposure information extended only to CMV serostatus. Most likely, a cluster of highly shared sequence variants arose as a sequencing artifact.

On this clone: Antigen unknown.

Trimming at V came to 7 bases and at J to 4 bases, leaving 5 bases not matched to a gene. The CDR3 contains 14 residues. From germline, CDR1 is SNHLY and CDR2 FYNNEI. Primers: 60 Vbeta forward and 13 Jbeta reverse. The protocol was immunoSEQ multiplex PCR, while the TCRdb copy is restricted to in-frame clones and leaves out a portion. The top ten clones hold 0.85% to 1.4% of a sample with roughly 120,000 clones, about 81% of them seen once. Material for sequencing was PBMCs. This rearrangement joins TRBV2 to TRBJ2-3, with 10 bases lining up with TRBD1. The clonotype originates from a woman aged 25 to 39 in good health and CMV-seronegative. CDR3 bases: TGTGCCAGCACCCCGGGACAGGGGCCAGATACGCAGTATTTT. This codes for CASTPGQGPDTQYF. The entire variable domain, with the rest obtained from reference TRBV2 and TRBJ2-3, is as follows: EPEVTQTPSHQVTQMGQEVILRCVPISNHLYFYWYRQILGQKVEFLVSFYNNEISEKSEIFDDQFSVERPDGSNFTLKIRSTKLEDSAMYFCASTPGQGPDTQYFGPGTRLTVL.